This T cell receptor beta chain was retrieved from a study of PD-1 blockade in mismatch repair-deficient tumors. Study information: Patients had approximately 12 mismatch repair-deficient cancer types, all previously treated and progressing. Study outcomes and limitations: Tumor-resident clones, often undetectable pretreatment in blood, expanded then contracted after pembrolizumab.

TCRdb's copy holds only in-frame clones and misses some; the assay was immunoSEQ multiplex PCR. The sample consists of 100,000 to 150,000 clones, 86% of them appearing once. There are 13 residues in the CDR3. Per germline, CDR1 MNHNY and CDR2 SVGAGI (reference sequence). The V end was cut by 7 bases, the J end by 1 base, with 10 bases between. In the case of this clone: Its antigen is unknown.

The input for sequencing was peripheral blood, taken 44 weeks after starting pembrolizumab. The receptor's source is an adult with mismatch repair-deficient cancer. The chain is built from TRBV6-6 and TRBJ1-1; D remains unclear. In nucleotides, the CDR3 is TGTGCCAGCACCCGGACCCGGAACACTGAAGCTTTCTTT. It encodes CASTRTRNTEAFF.